This TCR beta chain is drawn from a study of CD8 T cells in ankylosing spondylitis. Study-wide results and caveats: With a CD8+ phenotype, disease-linked clones were relatively rare in peripheral blood. Seemingly distinctive of ankylosing spondylitis blood was a TCR beta motif formed by eight highly homologous variants. Enrichment of disease-linked clones was reportedly significant in matched ankylosing spondylitis synovial fluid.

Making the TCR beta libraries involved quantitative 5'-RACE with molecular barcodes. TCRdb ran MiXCR on the 5' RACE reads and lists one entry per CDR3 protein. Among about 270,000 distinct CDR3 sequences listed, 32% were seen once. A note on this clonotype: Its antigen remains unknown.

The CDR3 contains 16 residues. Germline CDR1 DFQATT, CDR2 SNEGSKA (reference sequence). V dropped 3 bases and J dropped 0 bases, with 14 bases sitting between them. The TCR comes from a male donor with ankylosing spondylitis or in good health (not recorded which). The chain has TRBV20-1 and TRBJ2-2; weak D call: TRBD1 (5 bases). Sequencing was carried out using blood, either unsorted or a sorted T cell fraction (not recorded which). The CDR3 loop reads CSARSPRQTNTGELFF. CDR3 bases: TGCAGTGCTAGGTCACCCCGACAGACGAACACCGGGGAGCTGTTTTTT.